The 32 T cell receptor beta chains given below trace back to one sample, sequenced in a study of cytotoxic CD8 clonotypes in ibrutinib-treated CLL. TCRdb's copy holds only in-frame clones and misses some; the assay was immunoSEQ multiplex PCR. This table holds about 76,000 clones, approximately 86% found once. The sequencing used PBMCs, collected before ibrutinib treatment. The receptors here all came from a human donor with chronic lymphocytic leukemia.

The chain has TRBV7-8 and TRBJ1-5, with 7 bases matching TRBD1. Unmatched junction bases numbered 8, after V lost 2 bases and J lost 4 bases. Germline V gene data show CDR1 as SGHVS and CDR2 as FQNEAQ. The CDR3 has 16 amino acids. In DNA form, the CDR3 reads TGTGCCAGCAGCTTATCTGTGTGGACAGGTAATCAGCCCCAGCATTTT. This codes for CASSLSVWTGNQPQHF.

V usage is TRBV6-5 and J usage is TRBJ2-2; no firm D call. This CDR3 region has 13 residues. Trimming cost V 0 bases and J 5 bases, with 4 bases left between them. Germline V gene sequence: CDR1 MNHEY, CDR2 SVGAGI. This CDR3 is CASSYSPTGELFF. DNA for the CDR3: TGTGCCAGCAGTTACTCGCCAACCGGGGAGCTGTTTTTT.

This chain links TRBV20-1 with TRBJ2-1; D gene unclear. The CDR3 contains 11 residues. From germline, CDR1 is DFQATT and CDR2 SNEGSKA (reference sequence). V lost 2 bases and J lost 7, with 6 bases in between. The CDR3 sequence: CSARTRNEQFF. The CDR3 DNA reads as TGCAGTGCTAGAACTCGGAATGAGCAGTTCTTC.

This chain uses TRBV11-3 with TRBJ2-3; D possibly corresponds to TRBD2 (6 bases). The CDR3 contains 16 residues. V was trimmed by 1 base and J by 1 base, leaving 12 bases between them. Germline lookup yields CDR1 SGHNT and CDR2 YENEEA. Here the CDR3 DNA reads TGTGCCAGCAGCTTAGTTGGGGGAGGCGGCACAGATACGCAGTATTTT. Amino acid sequence: CASSLVGGGGTDTQYF.

The chain employs TRBV6-6 and TRBJ1-2; TRBD1 matches 8 bases. The CDR3 spans 13 residues. CDR1 is MNHNY and CDR2 is SVGAGI in the germline V gene (reference sequence). Trimming cost V 0 bases and J 6 bases; bases outside gene matches: 0. The CDR3 bases are TGTGCCAGCAGTTACTCGACAGGGGATGGCTACACCTTC. Encoded protein: CASSYSTGDGYTF.

This chain uses TRBV10-1 with TRBJ2-7; a possible D gene is TRBD1 (6 bases). Germline lookup yields CDR1 WNHNN and CDR2 SYGVQD (reference sequence). The CDR3 is 18 amino acids. V lost 2 bases to trimming and J lost 4 bases, with 24 bases between them. The CDR3 protein is CASSEQSQTGTLRYEQYF. CDR3 coding DNA: TGCGCCAGCAGTGAGCAATCCCAGACCGGGACACTCCGTTACGAGCAGTACTTC.

This clone came up a few times. The chain carries TRBV30 and TRBJ2-7, with 11 bases identical to TRBD2. With 2 bases clipped from V and 2 bases from J, the junction kept 11 bases outside the gene matches. The length of the CDR3 is 17 residues. Per the germline V gene, CDR1 is GTSNPN and CDR2 is SVGIG (reference sequence). The CDR3 protein is CAWSPPPRLAGTYEQYF. Written as DNA, the CDR3 is TGTGCCTGGAGTCCCCCGCCTCGACTAGCGGGGACCTACGAGCAGTACTTC.

This clone appeared a few times. The genes are TRBV10-3 and TRBJ1-2, with TRBD1 as a possible D gene (6 bases). Germline CDR1 is ENHRY and CDR2 is SYGVKD. Trimming removed 5 bases from V and 6 bases from J, with 13 bases in between. The CDR3 loop spans 13 amino acids. CDR3 nucleotides: TGTGCCATCAGTCCAAGTCACAGGGATGGCTACACCTTC. This codes for CAISPSHRDGYTF.

This sequence joins TRBV7-3 and TRBJ2-2; no clear D. Per the germline V gene, CDR1 is SGHTA and CDR2 is FQGTGA. CDR3 size: 13 residues. The V and J ends lost 1 base and 7 bases respectively, with 7 bases between them. CDR3 protein: CASSLRISGELFF. The CDR3 DNA sequence: TGTGCCAGCAGCTTAAGAATCAGCGGGGAGCTGTTTTTT.

This chain connects TRBV7-2 to TRBJ1-5; TRBD1 is a possible D gene (6 bases). Germline V gene sequence: CDR1 SGHTA, CDR2 FQGNSA. Trimming removed 5 bases at V and 3 bases at J, with 14 bases between. The CDR3 sequence is 15 residues long. CDR3 bases: TGTGCCAGCAGCCGGGACATATATACCAATCAGCCCCAGCATTTT. It yields the protein CASSRDIYTNQPQHF.

The CDR3, as DNA: TGTGCCAGCAACTCGCGGAATACCACAGATACGCAGTATTTT. Translation: CASNSRNTTDTQYF. The genes are TRBV7-9 and TRBJ2-3; D remains unclear. V gave up 7 bases and J gave up 2 bases, with 13 bases separating them. The CDR3 spans 14 residues. Germline V lookup: CDR1 SEHNR, CDR2 FQNEAQ (reference sequence).

The chain is built from TRBV7-9 and TRBJ2-2; 8 bases are shared with TRBD2. V was clipped by 1 base and J by 7 bases; unmatched bases: 14. The CDR3 has 18 residues. Germline V gene data show CDR1 as SEHNR and CDR2 as FQNEAQ (reference sequence). The CDR3, as DNA: TGTGCCAGCAGCTTAGAGGGGCTAGCGGGCAGCTCTGGCGGGGAGCTGTTTTTT. Its translation is CASSLEGLAGSSGGELFF.

The chain recombines TRBV6-5 with TRBJ1-1, with 7 bases matching TRBD1. Germline lookup yields CDR1 MNHEY and CDR2 SVGAGI. J gave up 3 bases and V 6 bases, and 7 bases lay outside the gene matches. The CDR3 consists of 14 residues. The CDR3 DNA follows: TGTGCCAGCAGCCGACAGGGTTCGTACACTGAAGCTTTCTTT. It yields the protein CASSRQGSYTEAFF.

V gene TRBV25-1 combines with J gene TRBJ2-5; D possibly uses TRBD1 or TRBD2 (5 bases each). This CDR3 spans 15 amino acids. The germline CDR1 and CDR2 sequences are MGHDK and SYGVNS. V lost 4 bases, J lost 2 bases, and 14 bases lay in between. CDR3 nucleotides: TGTGCCAGCAGTGCACCGGGACCGTTACAAGAGACCCAGTACTTC. Its translation: CASSAPGPLQETQYF. Based on the CDR3 plus reference TRBV25-1 and TRBJ2-5, the full variable domain is EADIYQTPRYLVIGTGKKITLECSQTMGHDKMYWYQQDPGMELHLIHYSYGVNSTEKGDLSSESTVSRIRTEHFPLTLESARPSHTSQYLCASSAPGPLQETQYFGPGTRLLVL.

This chain's CDR3 is CASSSAPGRGDQYF. CDR3 sequence (DNA): TGTGCCAGCAGCTCGGCGCCCGGGAGGGGAGATCAGTATTTT. V gene TRBV7-9 combines with J gene TRBJ2-3; TRBD2 aligns across 8 bases. The CDR3 is 14 residues long. Germline CDR1 SEHNR, CDR2 FQNEAQ (reference sequence). V lost 4 bases, J lost 12 bases, and 12 bases stayed unmatched.

The rearrangement uses TRBV6-6 and TRBJ1-1; D unclear. Germline V CDR1 and CDR2: MNHNY, SVGAGI (reference sequence). Trimming stripped 7 bases from V and 1 base from J, with 10 bases between. CDR3 length: 13 amino acids. The CDR3, as DNA: TGTGCCAGCACCAGACACCCGAACACTGAAGCTTTCTTT. Translating it yields CASTRHPNTEAFF.

Only a few counts were recorded for this clone. The V and J genes are TRBV5-1 and TRBJ2-1, with 10 bases identical to TRBD1. The CDR3 length is 15 residues. The germline gives CDR1 SGHRS, CDR2 YFSETQ. Germline trimming cut 5 bases from V and 6 bases from J; bases unmatched to any gene: 8. The CDR3 nucleotides are TGCGCCAGCAGTACCGGGACAGGGGAAATCAATGAGCAGTTCTTC. It is translated as CASSTGTGEINEQFF.

V gene TRBV10-3 combines with J gene TRBJ2-5, with D perhaps TRBD2 (5 bases). The CDR3 has 12 amino acids. Germline V gene sequence: CDR1 ENHRY, CDR2 SYGVKD. Trimming left V 6 bases short and J 4 bases short, with 9 bases between. As DNA, the CDR3 is TGTGCCATCAGCGCCAGCGGAGAGACCCAGTACTTC. Its translation is CAISASGETQYF.

The rearrangement uses TRBV5-1 and TRBJ1-2; D call uncertain. The germline gives CDR1 SGHRS, CDR2 YFSETQ. With 4 bases removed from V and 4 bases from J, the gap between germline ends came to 11 bases. The CDR3 runs to 13 residues. The CDR3 is CASSGLLGYGYTF. The CDR3 DNA is TGCGCCAGCAGCGGACTTCTGGGCTATGGCTACACCTTC.

The V call is TRBV29-1, the J call TRBJ2-7, with D possibly matching TRBD2 (6 bases). CDR3 size: 14 residues. CDR1 is SQVTM, CDR2 ANQGSEA, per germline. Trimming took 4 bases from V and 2 from J, leaving 15 bases between them. CDR3 bases: TGCAGCGTTGCAAGACTAGTGGGGACCTACGAGCAGTACTTC. Amino acid sequence: CSVARLVGTYEQYF.

This chain links TRBV29-1 with TRBJ2-5; 8 bases match TRBD1. V lost 5 bases, J lost 5 bases, and 4 bases stayed unmatched. CDR1 SQVTM and CDR2 ANQGSEA come from the germline V gene. The CDR3 extends over 12 amino acids. The CDR3 is CSVRGQAETQYF. The CDR3 DNA is TGCAGCGTTAGGGGACAGGCGGAGACCCAGTACTTC.

V gene TRBV7-8 combines with J gene TRBJ1-2; possibly TRBD1 for D (5 bases). Per the germline V gene, CDR1 is SGHVS and CDR2 is FQNEAQ. The CDR3 has 16 residues. The germline V and J ends were trimmed by 8 bases and 3 bases, with 22 bases remaining between them. Written as DNA, the CDR3 is TGTGCCAGCTCTAGGGACCCCAACCCGCTCGACTATGGCTACACCTTC. Translated, it gives CASSRDPNPLDYGYTF.

This chain connects TRBV4-3 to TRBJ2-5; D is possibly TRBD1 or TRBD2 (5 bases each). This CDR3 is built from 14 residues. The ends were cut back, 0 bases at V and 5 bases at J, with 10 bases in the middle. Germline V gene lookup returns CDR1 LGHNA and CDR2 YSLEER. This CDR3 is CASSQDAGTETQYF. The CDR3 nucleotides read TGCGCCAGCAGCCAAGATGCTGGGACGGAGACCCAGTACTTC.

This chain connects TRBV6-5 to TRBJ2-5, with unresolved D. The CDR3 totals 12 residues. In germline, CDR1 is MNHEY, CDR2 SVGAGI. V was trimmed by 5 bases and J by 4 bases, leaving 8 bases between them. The CDR3 nucleotides read TGTGCCAGCAGTGGGTCGACAGAGACCCAGTACTTC. Protein sequence: CASSGSTETQYF.

This clone was seen just once. The chain has TRBV5-4 and TRBJ2-2; D might be TRBD1 (6 bases). Per germline, CDR1 SGHNT and CDR2 YYREEE (reference sequence). The V gene lost 1 base and the J gene lost 4 bases, with 11 bases spanning the gap. There are 15 residues in the CDR3. The CDR3 DNA reads TGTGCCAGCAGCTTGAACAGGGCTAGCACCGGGGAGCTGTTTTTT. The encoded protein is CASSLNRASTGELFF.

The chain couples TRBV4-3 to TRBJ2-3; either TRBD1 or TRBD2 may fit D (5 bases each). The CDR3 consists of 17 residues. Deletions cut 2 bases from V and 4 bases from J, with 19 bases between. Looked up from germline, CDR1 is LGHNA and CDR2 is YSLEER. CDR3 bases: TGCGCCAGCAGCCAAACGCCCCCGGGACCTTACGCAGATACGCAGTATTTT. Protein product: CASSQTPPGPYADTQYF.

The chain is built from TRBV28 and TRBJ1-2; no reliable D call. The CDR3 spans 14 residues. Trimming stripped 6 bases from V and 3 bases from J, with 14 bases between. The germline CDR1 and CDR2 sequences are MDHEN and SYDVKM. For the CDR3, the DNA is TGTGCCAGCAGGTCTGTCGGGCAGGACTATGGCTACACCTTC. Its protein product is CASRSVGQDYGYTF.

The rearrangement joins TRBV27 to TRBJ2-7; TRBD1 aligns across 10 bases. The germline V gene has CDR1 MNHEY and CDR2 SMNVEV (reference sequence). This CDR3 is built from 14 residues. The ends lost 4 bases at V and 11 bases at J; junction bases unmatched: 11. DNA of the CDR3: TGTGCCAGCAGTTCGACAGGGGGCGCAACGTCGGAGTACTTC. It translates to CASSSTGGATSEYF.

V and J are TRBV28 and TRBJ2-1; 9 positions match TRBD1. Germline values: CDR1 MDHEN, CDR2 SYDVKM. The CDR3 contains 19 residues. The J segment lost 0 bases and the V segment lost 3 bases, leaving 12 bases of the junction unmatched. This CDR3 is CASSFIGTGKRSSYNEQFF. CDR3 DNA sequence: TGTGCCAGCAGTTTTATTGGGACAGGGAAGCGGAGCTCCTACAATGAGCAGTTCTTC.

This rearrangement joins TRBV9 to TRBJ1-4; D call uncertain. The CDR3 has 14 residues. The V gene's germline CDR1 is SGDLS and CDR2 YYNGEE. The germline V and J ends were trimmed by 0 bases and 8 bases, with 11 bases remaining between them. This chain's CDR3 is CASSVGASEEKLFF. CDR3 DNA sequence: TGTGCCAGCAGCGTAGGGGCGTCAGAGGAAAAACTGTTTTTT.

This clone was counted between two and nine times. The chain uses TRBV5-1 and TRBJ2-5; D possibly matches TRBD1 or TRBD2 (7 bases each). Per the germline V gene, CDR1 is SGHRS and CDR2 is YFSETQ. This CDR3 is built from 14 residues. With 4 bases removed from V and 5 bases from J, the gap between germline ends came to 15 bases. The CDR3 reads CASSGGGGVETQYF. The CDR3 DNA sequence: TGCGCCAGCAGCGGGGGAGGGGGCGTGGAGACCCAGTACTTC.

Here the CDR3 DNA reads TGTGCCATCAGTGAGTCGCAGGCTATGAACACTGAAGCTTTCTTT. Its protein product is CAISESQAMNTEAFF. This sequence joins TRBV10-3 and TRBJ1-1, with D unresolved. The CDR3 length is 15 residues. Germline CDR1 ENHRY, CDR2 SYGVKD. Trimming took off 0 bases at V and 0 bases at J, with 8 bases between the two ends.